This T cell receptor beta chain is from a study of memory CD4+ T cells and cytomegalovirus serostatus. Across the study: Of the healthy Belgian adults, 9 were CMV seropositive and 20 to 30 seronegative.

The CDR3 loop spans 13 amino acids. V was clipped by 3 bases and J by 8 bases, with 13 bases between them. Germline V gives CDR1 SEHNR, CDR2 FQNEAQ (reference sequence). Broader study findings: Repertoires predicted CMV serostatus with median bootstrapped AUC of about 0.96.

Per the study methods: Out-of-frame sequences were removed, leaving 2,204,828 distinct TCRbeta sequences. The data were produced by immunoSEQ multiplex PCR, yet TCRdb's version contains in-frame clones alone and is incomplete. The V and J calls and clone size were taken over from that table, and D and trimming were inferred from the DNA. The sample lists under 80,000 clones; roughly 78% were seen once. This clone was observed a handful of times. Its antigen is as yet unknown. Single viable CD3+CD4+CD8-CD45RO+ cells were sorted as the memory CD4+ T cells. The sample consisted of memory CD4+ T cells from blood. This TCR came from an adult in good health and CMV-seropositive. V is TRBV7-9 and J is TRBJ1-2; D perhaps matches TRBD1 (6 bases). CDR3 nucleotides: TGTGCCAGCAGCTTCCAAAACAGGGCGGGCTACACCTTC. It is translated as CASSFQNRAGYTF.